The entry below gives a single T cell receptor beta chain sequence along with its context. This clonotype was detected many times. Its target antigen remains unknown. No much larger clone is present one base from it, and per-base qualities are unavailable. The sample belongs to a study of blood T cells in healthy people across ages (dated by TCRdb to the mid-2010s). At the level of the whole study: In model experiments, roughly one uniquely barcoded TCR beta cDNA molecule per two T cells was captured by template switching. To track age-related changes in TCR beta repertoire diversity, the study relied on deep sequencing normalized with unique cDNA molecular identifiers. The donors were divided into four age groups: young (average around 15 years), middle-aged (about 39), aged (around 59) and long-lived (82). To avoid experimental bias, donors of different ages were distributed randomly across sequencing lanes. The study analyzed two additional independent replicas of 1 million unique cDNA reads from the same blood draw for two donors, one aged 18 to 30 and one aged 80 or older.

The germline V gene sets CDR1 to LGHNA and CDR2 to YSLEER. From the cysteine up to the phenylalanine, the CDR3 has a length of 16 residues. The DNA shown is the 48-base CDR3, in frame from base 1. At the junction V is shortened by 0 bases and J by 4 bases, with 13 bases in between. Receptor amplification or capture employed 5' RACE. The listed sequencing device is Illumina HiSeq 2500. A second about 7 to 12 cycle PCR used a sample-barcoded 5' primer and a J-beta primer mix. A template-switch 5' adaptor carrying 12 random nucleotides introduced a unique molecular identifier onto each TCR beta cDNA molecule. At least 2.5 million CDR3-containing paired-end reads were obtained from each sample. First-strand cDNA was synthesized from all RNA with the Mint cDNA synthesis kit, primed by a TRBC-specific oligonucleotide. Following uracil-DNA glycosylase treatment, a first 18-cycle PCR with universal primers M1SS and BC2_uni_R was performed on all cDNA. In the paper's pipeline: For normalization, 1 million high-quality reads, each with a distinct molecular identifier, were randomly selected from each sample. Reads sharing molecular identifiers were discarded rather than binned into consensus sequences. MiTCR, set to a Q25 quality threshold and the strictest error-elimination algorithm, was used for CDR3 identification, clonotype clustering and error correction. A nonparametric unseen species model using Euler transformation provided a lower-bound estimate of total TCR beta diversity. In TCRdb, the public reads were trimmed at Q25 with fastp and aligned with MiXCR, with productive beta chains retained. Identical CDR3 proteins give one entry, which carries the most common genes and DNA. TCRdb, rather than the study authors, made the V and J calls. A total of roughly 800,000 distinct CDR3 sequences appear in this sample, 36% of them only once. 13% of the sample is in the top ten clones.

Donors were 39 systemically healthy Caucasian individuals from Russia aged roughly 6 to 90 years. Ten milliliters of peripheral blood were drawn from each donor into EDTA-treated Vacutainer tubes. PBMCs were isolated by Ficoll-Paque density-gradient centrifugation, with at least 7 million obtained per sample. Trizol reagent was used to extract total RNA from the PBMCs, yielding at least 6 micrograms per sample. For every donor, flow cytometry on a PBMC aliquot measured the percentage of naive CD45RAhigh/CD27high T cells. The paper as a whole reports these results and caveats: Bulk unsorted PBMC profiling prevented conclusive comparison of naive and antigen-experienced compartments. Because donor CMV infection status was unknown, age-related changes in expanded clonotypes were potentially confounded. Compared with the aged group, the long-lived group had more naive CD4+ T cells, fewer expanded clones and increased TCR diversity, a pattern suggesting age selection. A strong correlation was found between observed TCR beta diversity and the percentage of naive T cells measured by flow cytometry. Observed TCR beta diversity per million T cells fell roughly linearly with age, and a significant reduction was already apparent by age roughly 40. Estimates of total diversity based on one million sequenced T cells were regarded as lower bounds and as underestimates.

Sequences were obtained from blood. The rearranged segments are TRBV4-3 and TRBJ2-1; matching of 6 bases hints at TRBD2 as the D gene. This clonotype was obtained from a man between 18 and 35 years old in good health. In nucleotides, the sequence is TGCGCCAGCAGCCAAGATTGGCGGGGAGTATACAATGAGCAGTTCTTC. It encodes CASSQDWRGVYNEQFF.